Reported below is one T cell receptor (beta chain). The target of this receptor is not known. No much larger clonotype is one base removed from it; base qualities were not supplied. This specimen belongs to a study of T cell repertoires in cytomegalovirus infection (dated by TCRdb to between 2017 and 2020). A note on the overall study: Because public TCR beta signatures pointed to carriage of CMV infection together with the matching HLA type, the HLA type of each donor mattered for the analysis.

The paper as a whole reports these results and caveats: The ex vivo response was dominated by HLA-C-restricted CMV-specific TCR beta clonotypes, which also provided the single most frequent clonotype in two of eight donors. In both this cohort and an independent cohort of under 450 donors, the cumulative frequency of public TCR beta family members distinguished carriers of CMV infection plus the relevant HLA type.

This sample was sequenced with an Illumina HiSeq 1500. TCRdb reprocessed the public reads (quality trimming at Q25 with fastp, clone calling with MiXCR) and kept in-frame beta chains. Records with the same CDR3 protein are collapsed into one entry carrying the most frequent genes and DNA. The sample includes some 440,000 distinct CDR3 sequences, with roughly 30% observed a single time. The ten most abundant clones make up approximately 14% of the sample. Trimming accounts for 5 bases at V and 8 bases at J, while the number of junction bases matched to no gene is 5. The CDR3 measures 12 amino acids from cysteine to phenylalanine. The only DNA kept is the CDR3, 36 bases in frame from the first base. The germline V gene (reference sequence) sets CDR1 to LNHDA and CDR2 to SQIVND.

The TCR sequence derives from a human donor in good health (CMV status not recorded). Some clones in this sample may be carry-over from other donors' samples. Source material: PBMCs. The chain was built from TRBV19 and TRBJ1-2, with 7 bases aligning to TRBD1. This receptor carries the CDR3 CASSEQGLGYTF. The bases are TGTGCCAGTAGTGAACAGGGGCTCGGCTACACCTTC.